This TCR beta chain was observed in a study of OX40 agonist ivuxolimab in advanced cancers. Across the study: Cohort: 80% to 85% men, mean age about 60, aged roughly 23 to 79. Past anti-PD-1, anti-PD-L1 or anti-CTLA-4 therapy was accepted, and 35% to 45% had received some.

Profiled with immunoSEQ multiplex PCR; TCRdb holds only in-frame clones, not every one. The sample has approximately 90,000 clones, around 90% seen once. The CDR3 runs to 14 residues. Germline V lookup: CDR1 GTSNPN, CDR2 SVGIG (reference sequence). V was shortened by 4 bases and J by 7 bases, with 19 bases between the two germline ends. This clonotype was sampled from an adult with an advanced solid tumor such as melanoma, head and neck, liver or kidney cancer. The sample was CD4+ or CD8+ T cells sorted from blood, taken in a trial of the OX40 agonist ivuxolimab. The rearrangement joins TRBV30 to TRBJ2-5, with D possibly called TRBD1 or TRBD2 (6 bases each). The DNA of the CDR3 is TGTGCCTGGAAAGAGCAATTAGGAGGGGGGACCCAGTACTTC. It encodes CAWKEQLGGGTQYF.